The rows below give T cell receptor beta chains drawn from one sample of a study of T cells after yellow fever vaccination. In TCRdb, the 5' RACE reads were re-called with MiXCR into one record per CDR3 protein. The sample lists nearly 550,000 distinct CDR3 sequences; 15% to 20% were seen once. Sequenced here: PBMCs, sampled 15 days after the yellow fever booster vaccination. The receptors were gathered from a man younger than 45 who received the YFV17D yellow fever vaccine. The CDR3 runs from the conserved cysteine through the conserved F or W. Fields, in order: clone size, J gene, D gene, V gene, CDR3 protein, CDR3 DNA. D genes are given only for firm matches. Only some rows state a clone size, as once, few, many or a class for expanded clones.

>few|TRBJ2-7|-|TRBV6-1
CASSMGRSYEQYF
TGTGCCAGCAGCATGGGGCGCTCCTACGAGCAGTACTTC
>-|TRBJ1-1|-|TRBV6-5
CASSWGAADEAFF
TGTGCCAGCAGTTGGGGGGCGGCTGATGAAGCTTTCTTT
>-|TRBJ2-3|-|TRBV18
CASSPGDTQDF
TGTGCCAGCTCACCGGGAGATACGCAGGATTTT
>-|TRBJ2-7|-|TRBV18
CASSPTRDTWAEQYF
TGTGCCAGCTCTCCAACCCGGGACACCTGGGCCGAGCAGTACTTC
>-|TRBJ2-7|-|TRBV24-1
CATSPFGRDEQYF
TGTGCCACCAGTCCCTTCGGACGGGACGAGCAGTACTTC
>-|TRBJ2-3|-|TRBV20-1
CSAAGGGDTQYF
TGCAGTGCCGCCGGAGGGGGAGATACGCAGTATTTT
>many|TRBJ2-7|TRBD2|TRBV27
CASSLAGGHEQYF
TGTGCCAGCAGTCTAGCGGGAGGCCACGAGCAGTACTTC
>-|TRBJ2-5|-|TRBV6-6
CASSYMGGETQYF
TGTGCCAGCAGTTACATGGGTGGGGAGACCCAGTACTTC
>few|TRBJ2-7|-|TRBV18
CASFAKSPYEQYF
TGTGCCAGCTTTGCGAAGTCACCCTACGAGCAGTACTTC
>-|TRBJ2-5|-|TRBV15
CATSRAQTTQYF
TGTGCCACCAGCAGAGCACAGACGACCCAGTACTTC
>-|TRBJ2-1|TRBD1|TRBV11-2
CASSSRTGGYEQFF
TGTGCCAGCAGCTCGCGGACAGGGGGGTATGAGCAGTTCTTC
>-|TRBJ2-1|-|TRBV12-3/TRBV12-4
CASTPLGTSYNEQFF
TGTGCCAGCACCCCCCTGGGGACCTCCTACAATGAGCAGTTCTTC
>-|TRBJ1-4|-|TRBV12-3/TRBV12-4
CASSVSRQANEKLFF
TGTGCCAGCAGTGTCTCCCGACAGGCTAATGAAAAACTGTTTTTT
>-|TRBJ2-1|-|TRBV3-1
CASSRSGSNNEQFF
TGTGCCAGCAGCCGATCGGGCAGCAACAATGAGCAGTTCTTC
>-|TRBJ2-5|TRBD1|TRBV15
CATSRAGLTGVETQYF
TGTGCCACCAGCAGAGCGGGGCTGACAGGGGTAGAGACCCAGTACTTC
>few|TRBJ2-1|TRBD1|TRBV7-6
CASSLDVGGTEQFF
TGTGCCAGCAGCTTAGATGTAGGGGGCACTGAGCAGTTCTTC
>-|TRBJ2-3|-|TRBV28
CASSGSGVGTDTQYF
TGTGCCAGCAGCGGATCAGGGGTGGGCACAGATACGCAGTATTTT
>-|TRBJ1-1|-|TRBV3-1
CASSQGRTEAFF
TGTGCCAGCAGCCAAGGTCGCACTGAAGCTTTCTTT